The clone carrying this T cell receptor (beta chain) has at least ten counts. Its cognate antigen is unknown. The entry originates in a study of blood T cells in healthy people across ages. Together with a sample-barcoded 5' primer, a J-beta primer mix was included in a second PCR lasting 7 to 11 cycles. A single record per CDR3 protein comes from TCRdb applying MiXCR to the 5' RACE reads. This sample has about 1.5 million distinct CDR3 sequences, with approximately 40% found just once. General study results and limits: With age, beta diversity per million T cells declined roughly linearly, significantly by 40.

Germline CDR1 reads SQVTM; CDR2 reads ANQGSEA. The CDR3 consists of 11 residues. V was trimmed by 6 bases and J by 6 bases, leaving 10 bases between them. The J gene is TRBJ2-3, the V gene TRBV29-1; no clear D. The specimen was blood. The receptor was derived from a woman aged 18-29 years in good health. CDR3 nucleotides: TGCAGCGTGCCCACCGCGGATACGCAGTATTTT. The encoded protein is CSVPTADTQYF.